A selection of T cell receptor beta chains follows, all from one sample in a study of blood T cell repertoires in COVID-19. Data came from immunoSEQ multiplex PCR; TCRdb stores just in-frame clones and leaves some out. The table includes about 170,000 clones, approximately 79% detected once. Sequenced sample: peripheral blood. The receptor set was obtained from a middle-aged woman with COVID-19, enrolled during active disease. The CDR3 runs from the conserved cysteine through the conserved F or W. D genes are given only for firm matches. Clone sizes are given selectively: once, few, many, or a class where the clone is expanded.

j_call,d_call,v_call,clone_size,cdr3_length,cdr3_nt,cdr3_aa
TRBJ2-5,-,TRBV5-5,-,15,TGTGCCAGCAGCTTGGTTGCGGGGGCGATGGAGACCCAGTACTTC,CASSLVAGAMETQYF
TRBJ1-1,-,TRBV4-2,-,15,TGTGCCAGCAGCCCTTTTCCACAGATGAACACTGAAGCTTTCTTT,CASSPFPQMNTEAFF
TRBJ1-1,-,TRBV18,-,15,TGTGCCAGCTCACCGGGAAGTATTGAGGGCACTGAAGCTTTCTTT,CASSPGSIEGTEAFF
TRBJ2-5,-,TRBV4-1,-,17,TGCGCCAGCAGCCAAACTGAACGGGGGTCAGCCCAAGAGACCCAGTACTTC,CASSQTERGSAQETQYF
TRBJ2-5,-,TRBV7-9,few,16,TGTGCCAGCAGCTTAGAGCTAGGCGGAGGTGGAGAGACCCAGTACTTC,CASSLELGGGGETQYF
TRBJ1-3,-,TRBV3-1/TRBV3-2,-,14,TGTGCCAGCAGCCAAGGGACAACTGGAAACACCATATATTTT,CASSQGTTGNTIYF
TRBJ1-2,TRBD1,TRBV18,few,18,TGTGCCAGCTCACCATTCGGGACAGGGGCCTCAAGAGCCTATGGCTACACCTTC,CASSPFGTGASRAYGYTF
TRBJ2-5,TRBD2,TRBV5-4,-,17,TGTGCCAGCAGCCCTCGACTAGCGGGGCCGCTAGCTGAGACCCAGTACTTC,CASSPRLAGPLAETQYF
TRBJ2-3,-,TRBV7-8,-,15,TGTGCCAGCAGCCCGACGAACCGGGGTCGTTATACGCAGTATTTT,CASSPTNRGRYTQYF
TRBJ2-3,TRBD1,TRBV28,-,15,TGTGCCAGCAGTCAGGGGACAGCTAGCACAGATACGCAGTATTTT,CASSQGTASTDTQYF
TRBJ1-5,-,TRBV18,-,17,TGTGCCAGCTCACCTACAGGAACCCCCTATAGCAATCAGCCCCAGCATTTT,CASSPTGTPYSNQPQHF
TRBJ1-1,-,TRBV5-1,-,15,TGCGCCAGCAGCTACAGCACAGGAGTTAGCACTGAAGCTTTCTTT,CASSYSTGVSTEAFF
TRBJ2-5,TRBD2,TRBV7-3,-,15,TGTGCCAGCAGCTTAACGCCTAGCGGGTGGGAGACCCAGTACTTC,CASSLTPSGWETQYF
TRBJ1-2,TRBD1,TRBV6-6,few,14,TGTGCCAGCAGGAAGGGACAGGGTAACTATGGCTACACCTTC,CASRKGQGNYGYTF
TRBJ2-1,TRBD1,TRBV7-6,-,15,TGTGCCAGCAGCTTAGAGGGACAGGGGAACAATGAGCAGTTCTTC,CASSLEGQGNNEQFF
TRBJ2-1,TRBD1,TRBV5-1,-,15,TGCGCCAGCAGCTTGGAGGGGGCAGACTACAATGAGCAGTTCTTC,CASSLEGADYNEQFF
TRBJ2-1,TRBD1,TRBV7-9,-,15,TGTGCCAGCAGCTTGGGGCAGGGGGTCTACAATGAGCAGTTCTTC,CASSLGQGVYNEQFF
TRBJ1-5,-,TRBV28,-,12,TGTGCCACTTACAGTAGCAATCAGCCCCAGCATTTT,CATYSSNQPQHF
TRBJ2-5,-,TRBV6-2/TRBV6-3,-,15,TGTGCCAGCAGTTACCCTTCGACAGGCTTGGAGACCCAGTACTTC,CASSYPSTGLETQYF
TRBJ2-3,-,TRBV2,-,12,TGTGCCAGCATCGTGAGCACAGATACGCAGTATTTT,CASIVSTDTQYF
TRBJ1-2,TRBD1,TRBV5-4,many,13,TGTGCCAGCAGTCGGGACAGGGGCTATGGCTACACCTTC,CASSRDRGYGYTF
TRBJ1-2,TRBD1,TRBV6-1,once,14,TGTGCCAGCAGTGAGGTCAGGGGGAGCTATGGCTACACCTTC,CASSEVRGSYGYTF
TRBJ1-2,TRBD1,TRBV7-9,-,14,TGTGCCAGCAGCTCAGACTACAGGGGATTGGGCTACACCTTC,CASSSDYRGLGYTF
TRBJ1-6,-,TRBV19,-,15,TGTGCCAGTAGTGGCCGGGAAACTTATAATTCACCCCTCCACTTT,CASSGRETYNSPLHF
TRBJ2-2,-,TRBV7-6,-,15,TGTGCCAGCACCCTGGGAGGGGGGCTCACCGGGGAGCTGTTTTTT,CASTLGGGLTGELFF
TRBJ1-1,-,TRBV3-1/TRBV3-2,once,13,TGTGCCAGCAGCCAGGTAAGGGGCACTGAAGCTTTCTTT,CASSQVRGTEAFF
TRBJ1-3,TRBD1,TRBV30,-,19,TGTGCCTGGACTCTACGGACAGGGGTCGCCCGTCCCTCTGGAAACACCATATATTTT,CAWTLRTGVARPSGNTIYF